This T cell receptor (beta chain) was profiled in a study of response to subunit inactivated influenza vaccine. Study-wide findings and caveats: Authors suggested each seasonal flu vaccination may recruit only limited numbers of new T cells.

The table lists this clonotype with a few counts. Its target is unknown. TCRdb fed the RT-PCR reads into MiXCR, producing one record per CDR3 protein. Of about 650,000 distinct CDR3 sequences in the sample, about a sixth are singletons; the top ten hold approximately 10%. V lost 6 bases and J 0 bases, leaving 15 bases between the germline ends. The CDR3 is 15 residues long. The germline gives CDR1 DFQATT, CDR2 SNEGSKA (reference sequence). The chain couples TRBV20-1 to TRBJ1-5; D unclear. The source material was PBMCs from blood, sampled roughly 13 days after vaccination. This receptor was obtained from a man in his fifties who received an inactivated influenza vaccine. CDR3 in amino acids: CSAKQGVNSNQPQHF. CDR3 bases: TGCAGTGCAAAACAAGGCGTAAATAGCAATCAGCCCCAGCATTTT.